The clone carrying this T cell receptor beta chain was observed a handful of times. Antigen specificity is unknown. This record belongs to a study of beta chain features in type 1 diabetes. Background on the study: Analysis included over 100,000,000 sorted cells drawn from all samples. Study results and caveats: A possible short-template PCR bias applies equally to patients and controls. TCRB CDR3s were moderately but significantly shorter in Type 1 diabetes patients in all four CD4+ subsets. Among type 1 diabetes patients, VDJ junctions had fewer insertions and more deletions.

Trimming took 5 bases from V and 2 from J, leaving 13 bases between them. This CDR3 comprises 14 residues. Germline values: CDR1 SGHRS, CDR2 YFSETQ. Sorting based on CD45RO/CCR7/CD25/CD127/CD95/CD27 separated CD4+ naive, central memory, regulatory and stem cell-like memory cells. The whole isolated RNA underwent reverse transcription, so sequencing captured expressed TCRB transcripts. Assay: immunoSEQ multiplex PCR; the TCRdb copy retains only in-frame clones and omits some. The sample has over 150,000 clones, 6% to 9% seen once. This sequence joins TRBV5-1 and TRBJ1-1; no clear D gene. The sequenced sample consisted of central memory CD4+ T cells from blood. The TCR originated in a man between 18 and 35 years old with type 1 diabetes. The CDR3 sequence is CASRRLEGNTEAFF. DNA of the CDR3: TGCGCCAGCAGACGTCTGGAGGGTAACACTGAAGCTTTCTTT.